This entry lists 14 T cell receptor beta chains sequenced from one sample in a study of spatial heterogeneity in lung cancer. TCRdb processed the 5' RACE reads anew with MiXCR; each CDR3 protein has one entry. The table includes 160 or so distinct CDR3 sequences, more than 25% detected once. Study-wide results and limits: In tumors, expanded intratumoral alpha and beta TCR counts tracked mutation counts.

Their cognate antigens are unknown. Time point given: sample taken at primary tumor resection. The sequencing here drew on lung tumor tissue, taken at surgery. All receptors derive from a male donor with early-stage non-small cell lung cancer.

By share of the sample, this clonotype is large. This beta chain lies outside the target of a library built for alpha chains; its clone size means little. The V call is TRBV5-1, the J call TRBJ1-2; a weak D match, TRBD1 (5 bases). Germline values: CDR1 SGHRS, CDR2 YFSETQ. CDR3 length: 13 amino acids. V dropped 4 bases and J dropped 4 bases, with 11 bases sitting between them. The CDR3 sequence is CASSPIRGYGYTF. The CDR3 DNA follows: TGCGCCAGCAGCCCCATTAGGGGCTATGGCTACACCTTC. The full variable domain, rest sourced from reference TRBV5-1 and TRBJ1-2, is KAGVTQTPRYLIKTRGQQVTLSCSPISGHRSVSWYQQTPGQGLQFLFEYFSETQRNKGNFPGRFSGRQFSNSRSEMNVSTLELGDSALYLCASSPIRGYGYTFGSGTRLTVV.

On this clonotype itself: This beta chain is an unintended read in a library built for alpha chains; its size means little. This chain links TRBV9 with TRBJ2-7, with 12 bases fitting TRBD2. The J segment lost 4 bases and the V segment lost 10 bases, leaving 6 bases of the junction unmatched. Germline CDR1 reads SGDLS; CDR2 reads YYNGEE. CDR3 length: 13 residues. CDR3 protein: CADPGTSGYEQYF. For the CDR3, the DNA is TGTGCCGATCCAGGGACTAGCGGGTACGAGCAGTACTTC.

Details on this clonotype: This beta chain came through as a stray read in a library set up for alpha chains, and its size says little. The V and J genes are TRBV7-8 and TRBJ2-1; tentative D call: TRBD1 (7 bases). Per germline, CDR1 SGHVS and CDR2 FQNEAQ. The length of the CDR3 is 13 residues. The ends were cut back, 5 bases at V and 12 bases at J, with 17 bases in the middle. The CDR3 coding sequence is TGTGCCAGCAGCCTAATTCAGGGGGGTTCGCAGTTCTTC. Amino acid sequence: CASSLIQGGSQFF.

In its sample, this clonotype is large (0.1 to 1%). Its ends do not fully match the called genes, so a read error is possible. Since the library was made to target alpha chains, this beta chain is a stray read and its abundance is not meaningful. The chain combines TRBV19 with TRBJ2-7; 8 bases fit TRBD1. Germline CDR1 is LNHDA and CDR2 is SQIVND (reference sequence). The CDR3 is 14 residues long. CDR3: CASSTGTGLGEQYF. The CDR3 DNA reads as TGTGCGAGTAGTACCGGGACAGGTTTAGGAGAGCAGTACTTC.

As for this clonotype: Within a library made for alpha chains, this beta chain is off target, and its count is uninformative. The J gene is TRBJ2-1, the V gene TRBV29-1; no clear D gene. The CDR3 contains 14 residues. Germline CDR1 SQVTM, CDR2 ANQGSEA. Trimming took 0 bases from V and 2 from J, leaving 8 bases between them. CDR3 protein: CSVEDLLAYNEQFF. CDR3 in DNA: TGCAGCGTTGAAGATCTCCTAGCCTACAATGAGCAGTTCTTC.

A word on this clonotype: A library made for alpha chains picked up this beta chain off target, so its size means little. J is TRBJ2-3 and V is TRBV5-1; D not resolved. CDR1 is SGHRS and CDR2 is YFSETQ in the germline V gene. This CDR3 is 13 amino acids long. Trimming shortened V by 0 bases and J by 5 bases, and 7 bases separated the two germline ends. The CDR3 nucleotides are TGCGCCAGCAGCTTGGTCAATGGAGATACGCAGTATTTT. Translating gives CASSLVNGDTQYF.

This clonotype is hyperexpanded. A library made for alpha chains picked up this beta chain off target, so its size means little. The rearrangement uses TRBV5-1 and TRBJ2-2; D is perhaps TRBD1 or TRBD2 (5 bases each). Trimming took off 2 bases at V and 6 bases at J, with 11 bases between the two ends. CDR3 size: 14 residues. CDR1 is SGHRS and CDR2 is YFSETQ in the germline V gene. CDR3 sequence (DNA): TGCGCCAGCAGCTTTACGGGGCTCCCCGGGGAGCTGTTTTTT. It yields the protein CASSFTGLPGELFF.

This clonotype has only a few counts. This beta chain is off target for a library built for alpha chains, so its abundance means little. The CDR3: CASRQGLYEQYF. CDR3 coding DNA: TGTGCCAGCCGACAGGGCCTCTACGAGCAGTACTTC. The rearrangement links TRBV11-2 to TRBJ2-7; 7 nucleotides line up with TRBD1. The length of the CDR3 is 12 residues. J gave up 3 bases and V 8 bases, and 4 bases lay outside the gene matches. Germline V lookup: CDR1 SGHAT, CDR2 FQNNGV.

About this clonotype itself: A library made for alpha chains picked up this beta chain off target, so its size means little. This rearrangement joins TRBV6-2 or TRBV6-3 to TRBJ2-1, with D tentatively TRBD1 (5 bases). The germline V gene encodes CDR1 MNHEY and CDR2 SVGEGT. V lost 2 bases to trimming and J lost 8 bases, with 10 bases between them. This CDR3 region has 13 residues. Written as DNA, the CDR3 is TGTGCCAGCAGTTACGGGGCCGAGTATGAGCAGTTCTTC. Protein product: CASSYGAEYEQFF.

By sample fraction, this clonotype is large. Within a library made for alpha chains, this beta chain is off target, and its count is uninformative. The V call is TRBV20-1, the J call TRBJ2-1; tentatively, D is TRBD1 (5 bases). The germline V gene encodes CDR1 DFQATT and CDR2 SNEGSKA (reference sequence). The CDR3 contains 14 residues. Trimming took off 0 bases at V and 3 bases at J, with 9 bases between the two ends. The CDR3 loop reads CSARDWGSYNEQFF. The CDR3 DNA sequence: TGCAGTGCTAGAGATTGGGGCAGCTACAATGAGCAGTTCTTC.

In its sample, this clonotype is hyperexpanded. For a library built for alpha chains, this beta chain is a stray read; little rests on its size. The rearrangement links TRBV6-6 to TRBJ1-2; tentatively, D is TRBD1 (5 bases). The CDR3 loop spans 14 amino acids. Germline-derived CDR1 and CDR2 are MNHNY and SVGAGI (reference sequence). V was pared by 7 bases and J by 4 bases, with 16 bases between. The CDR3 DNA is TGTGCCAGCACCAACTGGGGGGTCAGCTATGGCTACACCTTC. Its translation: CASTNWGVSYGYTF.

A single count supports this clonotype. This beta chain represents an off-target read in a library built for alpha chains; its size is of limited meaning. The rearrangement joins TRBV10-3 to TRBJ1-2; D ambiguous. The V end lost 4 bases, the J end lost 4 bases, and 10 bases lay between the germline ends. Germline CDR1 and CDR2: ENHRY and SYGVKD. This CDR3 has 13 amino acids. The DNA for the CDR3 is TGTGCCATCAGTGGAGGCAGAATCTATGGCTACACCTTC. Encoded protein: CAISGGRIYGYTF.

This clonotype is categorized as hyperexpanded. This beta chain represents an off-target read in a library built for alpha chains; its size is of limited meaning. V and J are TRBV5-1 and TRBJ1-6; tentative D call: TRBD1 (6 bases). CDR3 length: 15 residues. From germline, CDR1 is SGHRS and CDR2 YFSETQ. Trimming took off 0 bases at V and 2 bases at J, with 6 bases between the two ends. The CDR3 DNA sequence: TGCGCCAGCAGCTTGGGGGACACCTATAATTCACCCCTCCACTTT. Protein sequence: CASSLGDTYNSPLHF.

This clonotype is judged large (0.1 to 1%). Because the library targeted alpha chains, this beta chain is an off-target read whose size means little. This sequence joins TRBV4-1 and TRBJ2-5; TRBD1 might be the D (6 bases). CDR1 and CDR2 from the germline V gene are MGHRA and YSYEKL. Trimming stripped 1 base from V and 0 bases from J, with 12 bases between. The CDR3 covers 16 residues. The CDR3 sequence is CASSQGDIGYQETQYF. CDR3 nucleotides: TGCGCCAGCAGCCAAGGGGACATCGGGTACCAAGAGACCCAGTACTTC.